Presented here are 12 T cell receptor beta chains from one specimen sequenced in a study of blood T cell repertoires in COVID-19. Assay: immunoSEQ multiplex PCR; the TCRdb copy retains only in-frame clones and omits some. The sample has 120,000 or so clones, less than 75% seen once. Sequenced: peripheral blood. These receptors all come from a human donor with acute or convalescent COVID-19. The donor label of this sample is uncertain.

The J gene is TRBJ2-3, the V gene TRBV5-3; tentatively, D is TRBD1 (6 bases). TRBV5-3 is an ORF, with its function uncertain. Trimming left V 5 bases short and J 6 bases short, with 22 bases between. CDR3 size: 16 residues. The CDR3 protein is CARSPDRRETGDTQYF. CDR3 coding DNA: TGTGCCAGAAGTCCGGACAGACGGGAAACTGGGGATACGCAGTATTTT.

The rearrangement links TRBV7-8 to TRBJ2-1; D is possibly TRBD2 (6 bases). There are 14 residues in the CDR3. The germline V gene has CDR1 SGHVS and CDR2 FQNEAQ. The V gene lost 2 bases and the J gene lost 5 bases, with 10 bases spanning the gap. The DNA for the CDR3 is TGTGCCAGCAGCTTATGGGGCGGGGACAATGAGCAGTTCTTC. Its translation: CASSLWGGDNEQFF.

V is TRBV18 and J is TRBJ2-1; possible D gene TRBD1, 5 bases. Germline CDR1 KGHSH, CDR2 LQKENI. V gave up 6 bases and J gave up 6 bases, with 15 bases separating them. The CDR3 runs 14 residues. In DNA, the CDR3 is TGTGCCAGCTCTCCTGGGCGCCAGGGCAATGAGCAGTTCTTC. Protein product: CASSPGRQGNEQFF.

This clone was counted a few times. The chain has TRBV19 and TRBJ1-6; 7 bases agree with TRBD1. V gave up 6 bases and J gave up 15 bases; unmatched junction bases: 20. The CDR3 totals 16 residues. Germline values: CDR1 LNHDA, CDR2 SQIVND (reference sequence). CDR3 sequence reads: CASRDRPGQNFMDLHF. The CDR3 DNA follows: TGTGCCAGTAGGGATCGACCGGGACAGAACTTCATGGACCTCCACTTT.

This clone was observed at least ten times. This chain links TRBV5-6 with TRBJ1-2, with 8 positions matching TRBD1. The V gene end was trimmed by 5 bases and the J gene end by 4 bases; junction bases not matched to a gene: 7. The CDR3 consists of 14 residues. Germline V gene sequence: CDR1 SGHDT, CDR2 YYEEEE. CDR3 protein: CASRSRGRSYGYTF. CDR3 coding DNA: TGTGCCAGCAGGTCCAGGGGGCGCAGCTATGGCTACACCTTC.

This clone was seen only a few times. The chain combines TRBV24-1 with TRBJ2-2; 7 bases agree with TRBD1. Trimming removed 2 bases from V and 7 bases from J; junction bases left unmatched: 6. The CDR3 consists of 15 residues. CDR1 and CDR2 (germline): KGHDR, SFDVKD. The CDR3 DNA reads as TGTGCCACCAGTGATTGGGACAGACATTTCGGGGAGCTGTTTTTT. Its translation is CATSDWDRHFGELFF.

V usage is TRBV12-3 or TRBV12-4 and J usage is TRBJ1-1; D uncertain. Trimming pared 7 bases from V and 7 bases from J, leaving 16 bases between. The CDR3 is 13 amino acids. The CDR3 bases are TGTGCCAGCACAACATTTCTTGCGGGTGAAGCTTTCTTT. Its translation: CASTTFLAGEAFF.

This rearrangement joins TRBV5-6 to TRBJ1-3; no reliable D call. V lost 1 base to trimming and J lost 4 bases, with 9 bases between them. This CDR3 comprises 14 residues. Germline V gene lookup returns CDR1 SGHDT and CDR2 YYEEEE. CDR3 protein: CASSLRGYGNTIYF. As DNA, the CDR3 is TGTGCCAGCAGCTTGCGGGGTTACGGAAACACCATATATTTT.

V gene TRBV19 combines with J gene TRBJ1-2, with D possibly TRBD1 on 5 matching bases. Trimming stripped 4 bases from V and 2 bases from J, with 8 bases between. The CDR3 extends over 13 amino acids. Germline V gene lookup returns CDR1 LNHDA and CDR2 SQIVND (reference sequence). In DNA form, the CDR3 reads TGTGCCAGTAGTAGGGGCAGAAACTATGGCTACACCTTC. This encodes CASSRGRNYGYTF.

J is TRBJ1-1 and V is TRBV4-2, with a weak D call TRBD1 (6 bases). Germline V CDR1 and CDR2: LGHNA, YNFKEQ. This CDR3 has 15 amino acids. Trimming stripped 0 bases from V and 4 bases from J, with 12 bases between. CDR3 bases: TGTGCCAGCAGCCAAGAGGTGGGGGCGGGCACTGAAGCTTTCTTT. It yields the protein CASSQEVGAGTEAFF.

Regarding this clone: Within the sample, other DNA sequences also encode this same CDR3. V gene TRBV10-2 combines with J gene TRBJ1-2; possible D gene TRBD1, 6 bases. V was pared by 0 bases and J by 4 bases, with 9 bases between. The CDR3 runs to 14 residues. Germline CDR1 reads WSHSY; CDR2 reads SAAADI. CDR3 sequence: CASSESGGAYGYTF. The CDR3 nucleotides are TGCGCCAGCAGTGAGTCGGGGGGGGCCTATGGCTACACCTTC.

The chain links TRBV30 to TRBJ1-5; possible D gene TRBD1, 6 bases. Trimming cost V 4 bases and J 4 bases, with 11 bases left between them. Germline V gives CDR1 GTSNPN, CDR2 SVGIG (reference sequence). This CDR3 has 13 amino acids. The DNA for the CDR3 is TGTGCCTGGACCTCCGGGACAAATCAGCCCCAGCATTTT. Translated: CAWTSGTNQPQHF. The full variable domain, completed using reference TRBV30 and TRBJ1-5, is SQTIHQWPATLVQPVGSPLSLECTVEGTSNPNLYWYRQAAGRGLQLLFYSVGIGQISSEVPQNLSASRPQDRQFILSSKKLLLSDSGFYLCAWTSGTNQPQHFGDGTRLSIL.